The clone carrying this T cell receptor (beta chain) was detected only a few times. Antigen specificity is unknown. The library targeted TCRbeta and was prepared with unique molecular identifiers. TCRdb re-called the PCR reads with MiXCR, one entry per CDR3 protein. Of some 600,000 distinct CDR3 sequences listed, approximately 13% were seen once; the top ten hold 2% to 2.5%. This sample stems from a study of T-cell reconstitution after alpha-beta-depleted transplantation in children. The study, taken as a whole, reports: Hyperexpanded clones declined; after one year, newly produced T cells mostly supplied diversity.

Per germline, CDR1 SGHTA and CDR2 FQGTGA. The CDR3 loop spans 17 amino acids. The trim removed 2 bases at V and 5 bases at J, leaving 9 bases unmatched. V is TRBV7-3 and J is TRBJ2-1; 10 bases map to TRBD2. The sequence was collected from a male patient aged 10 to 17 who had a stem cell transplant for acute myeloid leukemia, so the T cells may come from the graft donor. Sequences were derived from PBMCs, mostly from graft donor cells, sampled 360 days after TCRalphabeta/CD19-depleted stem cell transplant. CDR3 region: CASSLGLAGVPNNEQFF. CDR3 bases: TGTGCCAGCAGCTTAGGGCTAGCGGGAGTCCCCAACAATGAGCAGTTCTTC.